This T cell receptor beta chain was sequenced during a study of a mutant IDH1 vaccine in newly diagnosed glioma. Study-level information: Prior therapy was radiotherapy, temozolomide, or both; most received both. Points from the study as a whole: Seemingly, top peripheral T cell clonotype changes bore no relation to pseudoprogression.

Time point of the sample: week 11, during vaccination. The study gave 300 ug of mutant IDH1 20-mer peptide per vaccine dose, with topical imiquimod. The protocol was immunoSEQ multiplex PCR, while the TCRdb copy is restricted to in-frame clones and leaves out a portion. The table includes under 150,000 clones, 80% detected once. This CDR3 is built from 16 residues. V was trimmed by 1 base and J by 0 bases, leaving 8 bases between them. The germline V gene encodes CDR1 SGHRS and CDR2 YFSETQ. Turning to this clone: Its antigen remains unknown.

This receptor was identified in a man aged 40-49 years with glioma. The chain carries TRBV5-1 and TRBJ2-6, with a tentative D call TRBD1 (5 bases). Here the sequenced sample was PBMCs, taken from a glioma patient whose treatment included an IDH1 peptide vaccine. DNA of the CDR3: TGCGCCAGCAGCTTGTTCAGGGACTCTGGGGCCAACGTCCTGACTTTC. Translating gives CASSLFRDSGANVLTF.